This T cell receptor beta chain was found in a study of technical replicates of blood from several donors. Trimming stripped 7 bases from V and 6 bases from J, with 15 bases between. This CDR3 is built from 13 residues. Germline V gene lookup returns CDR1 MGHDK and CDR2 SYGVNS. Measured with immunoSEQ multiplex PCR; TCRdb has only the in-frame clones, and not every one. The table records about 84,000 clones, around 97% of them present only once. The clonotype originates from a human donor in good health. Sequenced material: T cells isolated from PBMCs. V usage is TRBV25-1 and J usage is TRBJ1-2, with TRBD1 as a possible D gene (5 bases). CDR3: CASTPLEGHGYTF. The CDR3 bases are TGTGCCAGCACCCCGTTGGAGGGGCATGGCTACACCTTC.